The rows below give T cell receptor beta chains drawn from one sample of a study of Ad26.COV2.S vaccination and SARS-CoV-2 variants. Sequencing was performed with immunoSEQ multiplex PCR; in TCRdb, only in-frame clones are kept and a portion is missing. Among about 180,000 clones listed, roughly 85% were seen once. The sequencing used peripheral blood, collected after recovery from COVID-19. The receptors derive from a human donor who had recovered from COVID-19. CDR3s include the opening cysteine and the closing phenylalanine or tryptophan. The D gene is left open where the match is weak. The listing skips clone size in some rows; elsewhere it reads once, few, many or a size class.

D gene	V gene	J gene	clone size	CDR3 DNA	CDR3 protein
TRBD1	TRBV6-5	TRBJ2-3	.	TGTGCCAGCATCACACAGGGGGCGAACACAGATACGCAGTATTTT	CASITQGANTDTQYF
TRBD1	TRBV9	TRBJ2-7	.	TGTGCCAGCAGCGTTCGACAGGGGGGCTTCTACGAGCAGTACTTC	CASSVRQGGFYEQYF
.	TRBV19	TRBJ1-5	.	TGTGCCGCAGGGGCCAGGGGCAATCAGCCCCAGCATTTT	CAAGARGNQPQHF
.	TRBV4-1	TRBJ2-3	few	TGCGCCAGCAGCCAAGGAACCCTAAGTGGAGATACGCAGTATTTT	CASSQGTLSGDTQYF
TRBD1	TRBV30	TRBJ2-7	.	TGTGCCTGGAGTGTGAGAGGGGGCAACTACGAGCAGTACTTC	CAWSVRGGNYEQYF
.	TRBV7-9	TRBJ2-1	.	TGTGCCAGCAGTTCCCATCGGGGCCTTTTCAATGAGCAGTTCTTC	CASSSHRGLFNEQFF
.	TRBV5-5	TRBJ2-7	.	TGTGCCAGCAGCTGGGCGGGACCGAGCTCCTACGAGCAGTACTTC	CASSWAGPSSYEQYF
.	TRBV6-1	TRBJ2-5	.	TGTGCCAGCAGTGAAAGTTTCGGGCGGGGAGAGACCCAGTACTTC	CASSESFGRGETQYF
.	TRBV24-1	TRBJ1-4	.	TGTGCCACCAGTGATATCAGGGTTGGCGAAAAACTGTTTTTT	CATSDIRVGEKLFF
.	TRBV29-1	TRBJ1-5	.	TGCAGCGTTACAGCCACGAAGGGTCGACAGCCCCAGCATTTT	CSVTATKGRQPQHF
.	TRBV5-6	TRBJ2-1	.	TGTGCCAGCAGCTTGCCCGGGGATTCGTCCTACAATGAGCAGTTCTTC	CASSLPGDSSYNEQFF
TRBD1	TRBV7-8	TRBJ2-3	.	TGTGCCAGCAGCGGGGGTGGACAGGGGAGCGCAGATACGCAGTATTTT	CASSGGGQGSADTQYF
.	TRBV2	TRBJ1-3	.	TGTGCCAGCAGTGAAAGGGGGGGCCCCTCTGGAAACACCATATATTTT	CASSERGGPSGNTIYF
TRBD2	TRBV4-2	TRBJ2-7	.	TGTGCCAGCAGCCAAGATAAAACTAGCGGGGGGCCTTCTTCCTACGAGCAGTACTTC	CASSQDKTSGGPSSYEQYF
TRBD2	TRBV27	TRBJ2-1	.	TGTGCCAGCAGTTTATCTAGCGGGAAGGGTCAGGAGCAGTTCTTC	CASSLSSGKGQEQFF